This TCR beta chain emerged from a study of sequential checkpoint blockade in melanoma. Study-wide background: Randomization was 1:1 between first-line nivolumab→ipilimumab and ipilimumab→nivolumab.

Assay used: immunoSEQ multiplex PCR; TCRdb lists only in-frame clones, some missing. This table has 9,500 to 12,000 clones, roughly 52% appearing once. Germline V gene data show CDR1 as LNHDA and CDR2 as SQIVND (reference sequence). This CDR3 has 17 amino acids. V trimming: 3 bases; J trimming: 1 base; junction bases outside the gene matches: 12. The treatment is: randomized to nivolumab then ipilimumab (arm A) or the reverse (arm B). DNA-damaging chemotherapy had not been given to any patient beforehand. Live CD3+CD8+ CD19− CD56− cells were sorted from PBMCs. Here the sequenced sample was CD8+ T cells sorted from blood (inferred from file names), taken from a patient given nivolumab and ipilimumab in sequence. This clonotype was obtained from a human donor with melanoma. The chain has TRBV19 and TRBJ2-7, with 7 bases matching TRBD1. In nucleotides, the CDR3 is TGTGCCAGTAGTATGGAGGAACAGGGGATCCATTCCTACGAGCAGTACTTC. Amino acid sequence: CASSMEEQGIHSYEQYF.